The 2 T cell receptor beta chains below were found in one sample sequenced in a study of blood T cells in healthy people across ages (dated by TCRdb to the mid-2010s). Libraries were prepared through 5' RACE. Instrument used: Illumina HiSeq 2500. The second PCR ran for about 7 to 11 cycles and used a J-beta primer mix along with a sample-barcoded 5' primer. In-frame beta chains were kept once TCRdb had trimmed the public reads at Q25 with fastp and called clones with MiXCR. Rows are combined by CDR3 protein, so each entry shows the most common genes and DNA. This sample holds hundreds of thousands of distinct CDR3 sequences; 45% to 65% were observed only once. The ten largest clones take up over 30% of the sample. Sequences were obtained from blood. The receptor set was obtained from a man in his 60s in good health.

This clonotype was recorded only once. CDR3 bases: TGTGCCAGCAGCTGGAGGACAATCGGTGGCTACACCTTC. As protein: CASSWRTIGGYTF. The J gene is TRBJ1-2, the V gene TRBV5-6; D perhaps matches TRBD1 (5 bases). The germline gives CDR1 SGHDT, CDR2 YYEEEE. The CDR3 runs to 13 residues. Trimming stripped 3 bases from V and 7 bases from J, with 13 bases between. Full variable domain (missing parts from reference TRBV5-6 and TRBJ1-2): DAGVTQSPTHLIKTRGQQVTLRCSPKSGHDTVSWYQQALGQGPQFIFQYYEEEERQRGNFPDRFSGHQFPNYSSELNVNALLLGDSALYLCASSWRTIGGYTFGSGTRLTVV.

This clonotype was counted between two and nine times. The chain employs TRBV11-2 and TRBJ2-5; the D is unclear. From germline, CDR1 is SGHAT and CDR2 FQNNGV. CDR3 length equals 15 residues. V lost 7 bases and J lost 5, with 20 bases in between. CDR3 sequence reads: CASTIRSREDETQYF. Written as DNA, the CDR3 is TGTGCCAGCACCATACGAAGTAGGGAAGACGAGACCCAGTACTTC.